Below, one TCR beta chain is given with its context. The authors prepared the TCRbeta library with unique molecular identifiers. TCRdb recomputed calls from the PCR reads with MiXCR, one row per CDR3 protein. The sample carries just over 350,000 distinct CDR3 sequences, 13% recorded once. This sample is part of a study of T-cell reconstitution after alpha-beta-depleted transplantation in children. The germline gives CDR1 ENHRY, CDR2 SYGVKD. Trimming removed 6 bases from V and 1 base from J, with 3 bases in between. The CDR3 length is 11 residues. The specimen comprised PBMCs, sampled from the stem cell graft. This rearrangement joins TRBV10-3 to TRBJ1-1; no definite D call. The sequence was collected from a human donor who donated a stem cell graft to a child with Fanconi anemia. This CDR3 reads CAIRANTEAFF. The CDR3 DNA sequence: TGTGCCATCAGGGCGAACACTGAAGCTTTCTTT.